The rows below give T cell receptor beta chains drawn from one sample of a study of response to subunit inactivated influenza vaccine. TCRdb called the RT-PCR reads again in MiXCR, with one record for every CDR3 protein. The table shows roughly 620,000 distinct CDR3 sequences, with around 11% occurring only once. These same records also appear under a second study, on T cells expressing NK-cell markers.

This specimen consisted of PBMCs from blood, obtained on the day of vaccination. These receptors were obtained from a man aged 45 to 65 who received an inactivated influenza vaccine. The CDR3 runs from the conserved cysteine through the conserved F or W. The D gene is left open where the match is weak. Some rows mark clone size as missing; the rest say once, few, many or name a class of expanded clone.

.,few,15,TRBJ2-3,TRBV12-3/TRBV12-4,TGTGCCAGCAGTCCGGGACGCCAGATCACAGATACGCAGTATTTT,CASSPGRQITDTQYF
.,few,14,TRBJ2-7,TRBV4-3,TGCGCCAGCAGCCATGGGCAGGAGACCCACGAGCAGTACTTC,CASSHGQETHEQYF
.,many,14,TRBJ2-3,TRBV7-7,TGTGCTAGCAGCTTAGCCCGGACGGCGAATACGCAGTATTTT,CASSLARTANTQYF
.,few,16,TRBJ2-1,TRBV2,TGTGCCAGCAGGGACCCTTTGGGGTCTAGATACAATGAGCAGTTCTTC,CASRDPLGSRYNEQFF
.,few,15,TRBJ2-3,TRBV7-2,TGTGCCAGCAGCTTAGGGGGACCGAACACAGATACGCAGTATTTT,CASSLGGPNTDTQYF
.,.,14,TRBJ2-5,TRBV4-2,TGTGCCAGCAGCCTTAGCGGAAACCAAGAGACCCAGTACTTC,CASSLSGNQETQYF
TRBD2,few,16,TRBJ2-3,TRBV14,TGTGCCAGCAGCCAAGACCCTAGCGGGATCACAGATACGCAGTATTTT,CASSQDPSGITDTQYF
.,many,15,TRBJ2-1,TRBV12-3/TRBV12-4,TGTGCCAGCAGTTTCTTCCAGGACTCCTACAATGAGCAGTTCTTC,CASSFFQDSYNEQFF
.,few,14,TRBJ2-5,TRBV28,TGTGCCAGCAGCGTTGGGGGGAGCGGAGAGACCCAGTACTTC,CASSVGGSGETQYF
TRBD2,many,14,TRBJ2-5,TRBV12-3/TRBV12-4,TGTGCCAGCAGTCGGGGAGGGAGCCAAGAGACCCAGTACTTC,CASSRGGSQETQYF
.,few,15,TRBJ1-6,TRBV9,TGTGCCAGCAGCGTAGATGGGCCCTATAATTCACCCCTCCACTTT,CASSVDGPYNSPLHF
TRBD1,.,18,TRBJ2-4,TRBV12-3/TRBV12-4,TGTGCCAGCAGCCCCGGGACAGGGTTGATTTCAGCCAAAAACATTCAGTACTTC,CASSPGTGLISAKNIQYF
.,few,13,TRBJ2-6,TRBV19,TGTGCCAGTAGTATAACTGGGGCCAACGTCCTGACTTTC,CASSITGANVLTF
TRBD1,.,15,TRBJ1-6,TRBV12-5,TGTGCTAGTGGTTCCGAGGGGGCAGGTAATTCACCCCTCCACTTT,CASGSEGAGNSPLHF
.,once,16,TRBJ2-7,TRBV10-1,TGCGCCAGCAGTGAGTCCCATTCGAGGGTCTCCTACGAGCAGTACTTC,CASSESHSRVSYEQYF
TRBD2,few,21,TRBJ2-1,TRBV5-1,TGCGCCAGCAGCTGGGTTACTAGCGGGAACAGGTTGGGGCGCTCCTACAATGAGCAGTTCTTC,CASSWVTSGNRLGRSYNEQFF
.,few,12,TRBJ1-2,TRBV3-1,TGTGCCAGCAGCCAAGATTTCGGGAAGAGAGTCTTC,CASSQDFGKRVF
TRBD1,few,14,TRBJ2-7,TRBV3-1,TGTGCCAGCAGCCAAGATCCCGACAGGGGTCGGCAGTACTTC,CASSQDPDRGRQYF
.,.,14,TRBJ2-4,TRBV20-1,TGCAGTGCCTCTGCGGTTTTAGCCAAAAACATTCAGTACTTC,CSASAVLAKNIQYF
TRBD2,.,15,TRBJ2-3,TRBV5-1,TGCGCCAGCAGCTTACTAGCGGGTACCACAGATACGCAGTATTTT,CASSLLAGTTDTQYF
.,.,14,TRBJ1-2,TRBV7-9,TGTGCCAGCAGCTCCTCCGAGCAACACGGCGGCTACACCTTC,CASSSSEQHGGYTF
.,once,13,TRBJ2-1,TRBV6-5,TGTGCCAGCAGTTCTACAGGGATCTATGGGCAGTTCTTC,CASSSTGIYGQFF
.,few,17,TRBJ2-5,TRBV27,TGTGCCAGCAGTCCGGGTTGGGGCGGGGAGGTTAGAGAGACCCAGTACTTC,CASSPGWGGEVRETQYF
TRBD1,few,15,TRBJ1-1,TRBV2,TGTGCCAGCAGTGACCGGACAGGGGTGTTGTCTGAAGCTTTCTTT,CASSDRTGVLSEAFF
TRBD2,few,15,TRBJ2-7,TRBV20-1,TGCAGTGGCAGTCCTTCTAGCGGGGCAGCCTACGAGCAGTACTTC,CSGSPSSGAAYEQYF
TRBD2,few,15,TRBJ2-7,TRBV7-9,TGTGCCAGCAGCCCCAATTGGGGGGGGTCCTACGAGCAGTACTTC,CASSPNWGGSYEQYF